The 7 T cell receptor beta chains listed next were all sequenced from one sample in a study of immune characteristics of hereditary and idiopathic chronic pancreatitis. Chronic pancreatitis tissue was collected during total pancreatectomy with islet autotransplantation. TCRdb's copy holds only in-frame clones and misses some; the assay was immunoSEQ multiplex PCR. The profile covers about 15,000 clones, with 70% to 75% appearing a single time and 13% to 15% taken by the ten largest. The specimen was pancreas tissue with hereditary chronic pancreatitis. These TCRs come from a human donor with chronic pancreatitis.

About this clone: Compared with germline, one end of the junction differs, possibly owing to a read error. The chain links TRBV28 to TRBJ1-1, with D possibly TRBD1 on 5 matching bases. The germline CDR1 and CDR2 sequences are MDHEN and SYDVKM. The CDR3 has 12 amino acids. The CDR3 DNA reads TGTGCCAGCAGTAAGATCGGGACTGCAGCTTTCTTT. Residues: CASSKIGTAAFF.

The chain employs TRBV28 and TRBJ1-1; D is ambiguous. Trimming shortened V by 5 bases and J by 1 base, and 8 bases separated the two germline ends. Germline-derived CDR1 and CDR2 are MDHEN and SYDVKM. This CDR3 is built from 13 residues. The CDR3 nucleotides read TGTGCCAGCAGTGAACACAGGAACACTGAAGCTTTCTTT. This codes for CASSEHRNTEAFF.

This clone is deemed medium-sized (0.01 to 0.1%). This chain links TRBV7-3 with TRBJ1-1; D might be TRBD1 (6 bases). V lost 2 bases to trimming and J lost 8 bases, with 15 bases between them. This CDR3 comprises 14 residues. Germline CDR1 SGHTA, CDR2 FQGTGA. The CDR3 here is CASSLDFSGTEAFF. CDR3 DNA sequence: TGTGCCAGCAGCTTAGACTTCTCAGGGACAGAAGCTTTCTTT.

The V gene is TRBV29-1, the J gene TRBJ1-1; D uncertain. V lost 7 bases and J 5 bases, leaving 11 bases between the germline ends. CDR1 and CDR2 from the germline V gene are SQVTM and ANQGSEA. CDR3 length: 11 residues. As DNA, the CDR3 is TGCAGCGGGGCGCGGGAGACTGAAGCTTTCTTT. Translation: CSGARETEAFF.

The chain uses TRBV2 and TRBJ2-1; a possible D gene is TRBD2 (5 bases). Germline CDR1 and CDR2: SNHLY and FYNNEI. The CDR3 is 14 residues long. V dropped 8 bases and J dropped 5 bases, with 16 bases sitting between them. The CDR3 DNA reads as TGTGCCAGCCATACCGGGATACCCAACAATGAGCAGTTCTTC. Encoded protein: CASHTGIPNNEQFF.

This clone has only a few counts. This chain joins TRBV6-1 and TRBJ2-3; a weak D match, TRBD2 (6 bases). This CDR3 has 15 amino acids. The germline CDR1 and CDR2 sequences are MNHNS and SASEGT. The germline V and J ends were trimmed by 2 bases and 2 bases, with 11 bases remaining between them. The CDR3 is CASSELASNTDTQYF. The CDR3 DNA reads TGTGCCAGCAGTGAACTAGCGAGTAACACAGATACGCAGTATTTT.

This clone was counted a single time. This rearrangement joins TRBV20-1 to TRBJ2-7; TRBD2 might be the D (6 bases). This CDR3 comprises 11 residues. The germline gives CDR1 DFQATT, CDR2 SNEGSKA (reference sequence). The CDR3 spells CSGRGAGEQYF. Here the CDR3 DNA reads TGCAGCGGGAGAGGTGCGGGAGAGCAGTACTTC.